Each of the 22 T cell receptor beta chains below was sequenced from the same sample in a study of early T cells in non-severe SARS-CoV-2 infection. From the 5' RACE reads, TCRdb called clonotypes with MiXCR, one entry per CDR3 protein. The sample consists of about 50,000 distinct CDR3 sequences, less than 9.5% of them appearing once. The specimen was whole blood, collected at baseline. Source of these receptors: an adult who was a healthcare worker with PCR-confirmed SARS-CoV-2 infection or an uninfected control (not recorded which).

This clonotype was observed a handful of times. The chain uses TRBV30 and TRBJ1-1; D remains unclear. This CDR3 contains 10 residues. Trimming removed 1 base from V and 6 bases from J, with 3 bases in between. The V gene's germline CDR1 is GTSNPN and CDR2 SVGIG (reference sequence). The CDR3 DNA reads TGTGCCTGGAGTGGTGCTGAAGCTTTCTTT. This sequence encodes CAWSGAEAFF.

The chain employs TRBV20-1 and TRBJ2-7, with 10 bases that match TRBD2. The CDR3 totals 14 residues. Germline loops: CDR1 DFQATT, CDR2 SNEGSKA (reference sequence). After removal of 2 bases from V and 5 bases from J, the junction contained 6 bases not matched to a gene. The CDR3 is CSARFSSGGDEQYF. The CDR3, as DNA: TGCAGTGCTAGATTTTCCAGCGGGGGGGACGAGCAGTACTTC.

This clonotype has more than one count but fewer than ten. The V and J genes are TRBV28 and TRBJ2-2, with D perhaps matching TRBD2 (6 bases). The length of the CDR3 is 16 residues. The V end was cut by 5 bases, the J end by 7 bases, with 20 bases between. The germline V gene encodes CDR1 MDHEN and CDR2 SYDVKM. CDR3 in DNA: TGTGCCAGCAGTCCCTACCGGGCGGGATTTATCGGGGAGCTGTTTTTT. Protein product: CASSPYRAGFIGELFF.

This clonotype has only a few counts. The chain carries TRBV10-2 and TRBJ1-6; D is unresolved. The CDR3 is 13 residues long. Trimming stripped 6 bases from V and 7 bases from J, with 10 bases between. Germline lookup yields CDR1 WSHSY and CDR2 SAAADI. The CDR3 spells CASSRERNSPLHF. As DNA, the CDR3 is TGCGCCAGCAGCCGAGAAAGGAATTCACCCCTCCACTTT.

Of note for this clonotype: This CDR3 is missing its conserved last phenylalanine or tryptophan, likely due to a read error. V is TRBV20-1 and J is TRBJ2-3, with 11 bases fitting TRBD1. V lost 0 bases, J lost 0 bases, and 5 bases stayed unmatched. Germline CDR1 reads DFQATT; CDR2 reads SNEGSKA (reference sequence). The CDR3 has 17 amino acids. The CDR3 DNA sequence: TGCAGTGCTAGAGATCGGGACAGGGGGACTAGCACAGATACGCAGTATCTT. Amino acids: CSARDRDRGTSTDTQYL.

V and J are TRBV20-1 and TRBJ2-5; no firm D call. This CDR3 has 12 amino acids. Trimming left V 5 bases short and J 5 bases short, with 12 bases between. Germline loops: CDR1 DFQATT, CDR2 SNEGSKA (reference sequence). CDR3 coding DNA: TGCAGTGCTCCTGGGCCCCCCGAGACCCAGTACTTC. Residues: CSAPGPPETQYF.

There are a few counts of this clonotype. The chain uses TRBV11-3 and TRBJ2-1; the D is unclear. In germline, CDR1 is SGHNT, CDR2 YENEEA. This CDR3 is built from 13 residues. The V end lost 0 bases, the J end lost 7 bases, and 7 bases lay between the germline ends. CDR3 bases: TGTGCCAGCAGCTTAGATGAGGTTAATGAGCAGTTCTTC. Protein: CASSLDEVNEQFF.

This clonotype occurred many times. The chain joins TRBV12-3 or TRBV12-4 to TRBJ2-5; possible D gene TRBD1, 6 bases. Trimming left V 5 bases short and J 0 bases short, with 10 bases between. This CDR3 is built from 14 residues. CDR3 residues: CASSPQGNQETQYF. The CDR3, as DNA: TGTGCCAGCAGTCCCCAGGGGAACCAAGAGACCCAGTACTTC.

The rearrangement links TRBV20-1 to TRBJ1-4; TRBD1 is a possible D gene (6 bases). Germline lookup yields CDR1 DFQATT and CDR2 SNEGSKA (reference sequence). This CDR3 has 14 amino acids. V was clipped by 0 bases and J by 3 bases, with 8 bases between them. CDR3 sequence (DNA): TGCAGTGCTAGAGAGGGGGGCCCTAATGAAAAACTGTTTTTT. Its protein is CSAREGGPNEKLFF.

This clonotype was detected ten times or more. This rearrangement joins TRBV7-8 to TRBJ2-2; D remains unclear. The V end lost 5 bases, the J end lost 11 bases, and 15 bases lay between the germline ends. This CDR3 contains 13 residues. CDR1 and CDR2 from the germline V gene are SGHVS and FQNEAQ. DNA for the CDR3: TGTGCCAGCAGCCCCCCCCTTTACCGTGAGCTGTTTTTT. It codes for CASSPPLYRELFF.

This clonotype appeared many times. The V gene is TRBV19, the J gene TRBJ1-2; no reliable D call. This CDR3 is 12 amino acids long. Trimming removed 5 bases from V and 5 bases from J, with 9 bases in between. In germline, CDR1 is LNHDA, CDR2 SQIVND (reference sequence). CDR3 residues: CASSSDLYGYTF. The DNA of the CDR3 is TGTGCCAGTAGTTCCGACTTATATGGCTACACCTTC.

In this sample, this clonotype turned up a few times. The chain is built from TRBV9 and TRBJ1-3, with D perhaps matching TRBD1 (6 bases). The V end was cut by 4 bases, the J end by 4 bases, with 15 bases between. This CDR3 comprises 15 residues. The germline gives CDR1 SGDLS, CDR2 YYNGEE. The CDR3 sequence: CASSPGAGVGNTIYF. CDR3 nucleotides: TGTGCCAGCAGCCCAGGAGCAGGGGTCGGAAACACCATATATTTT.

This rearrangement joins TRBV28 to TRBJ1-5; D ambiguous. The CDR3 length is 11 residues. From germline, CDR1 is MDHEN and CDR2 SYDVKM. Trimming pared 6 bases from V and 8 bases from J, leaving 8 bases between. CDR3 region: CASSREEPQHF. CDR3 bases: TGTGCCAGCAGCCGTGAGGAGCCCCAGCATTTT.

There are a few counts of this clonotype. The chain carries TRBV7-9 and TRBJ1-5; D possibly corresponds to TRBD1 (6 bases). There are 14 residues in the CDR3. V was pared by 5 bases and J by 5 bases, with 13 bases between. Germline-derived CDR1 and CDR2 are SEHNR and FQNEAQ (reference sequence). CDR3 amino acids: CASSSGQPYQPQHF. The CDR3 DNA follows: TGTGCCAGCAGCAGTGGACAGCCTTATCAGCCCCAGCATTTT.

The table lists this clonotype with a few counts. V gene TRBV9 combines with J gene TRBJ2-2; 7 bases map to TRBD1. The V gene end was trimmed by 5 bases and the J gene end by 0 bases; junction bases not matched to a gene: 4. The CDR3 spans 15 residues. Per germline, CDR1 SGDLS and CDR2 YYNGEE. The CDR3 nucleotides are TGTGCCAGCAGACAGACAGGGACGAACACCGGGGAGCTGTTTTTT. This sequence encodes CASRQTGTNTGELFF.

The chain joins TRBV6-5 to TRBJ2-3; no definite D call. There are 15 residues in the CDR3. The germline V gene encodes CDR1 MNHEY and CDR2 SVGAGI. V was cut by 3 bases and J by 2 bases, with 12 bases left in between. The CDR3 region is CASSYRIGFTDTQYF. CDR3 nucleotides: TGTGCCAGCAGTTATCGGATCGGATTCACAGATACGCAGTATTTT.

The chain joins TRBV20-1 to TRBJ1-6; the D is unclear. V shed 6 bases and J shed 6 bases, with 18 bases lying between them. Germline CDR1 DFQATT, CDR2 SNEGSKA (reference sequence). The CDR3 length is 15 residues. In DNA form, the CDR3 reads TGCAGTGCACCAACACGCGAGGAATTTAATTCACCCCTCCACTTT. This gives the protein CSAPTREEFNSPLHF.

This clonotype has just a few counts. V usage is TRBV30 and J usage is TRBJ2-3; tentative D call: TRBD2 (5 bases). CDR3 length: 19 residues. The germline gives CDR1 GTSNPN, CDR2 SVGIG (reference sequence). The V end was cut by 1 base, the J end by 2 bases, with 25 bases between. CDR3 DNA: TGTGCCTGGAGTGCCCCGGGCATAGCGACGAAGGCTGTCACAGATACGCAGTATTTT. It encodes CAWSAPGIATKAVTDTQYF.

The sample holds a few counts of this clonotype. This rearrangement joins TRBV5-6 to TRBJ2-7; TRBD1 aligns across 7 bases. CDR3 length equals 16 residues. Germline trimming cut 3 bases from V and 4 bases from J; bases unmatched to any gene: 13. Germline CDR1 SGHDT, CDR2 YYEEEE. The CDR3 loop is CASSYFPGTVKYEQYF. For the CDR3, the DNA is TGTGCCAGCAGCTACTTTCCCGGGACAGTGAAGTACGAGCAGTACTTC. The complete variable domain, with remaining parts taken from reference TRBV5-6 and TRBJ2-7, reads DAGVTQSPTHLIKTRGQQVTLRCSPKSGHDTVSWYQQALGQGPQFIFQYYEEEERQRGNFPDRFSGHQFPNYSSELNVNALLLGDSALYLCASSYFPGTVKYEQYFGPGTRLTVT.

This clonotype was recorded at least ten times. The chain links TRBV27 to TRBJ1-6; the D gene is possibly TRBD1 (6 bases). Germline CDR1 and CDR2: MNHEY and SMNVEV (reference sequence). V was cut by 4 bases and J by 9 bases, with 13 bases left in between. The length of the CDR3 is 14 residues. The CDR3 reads CASSSAGAGSPLHF. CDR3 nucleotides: TGTGCCAGCAGTTCCGCAGGGGCTGGTTCACCCCTCCACTTT.

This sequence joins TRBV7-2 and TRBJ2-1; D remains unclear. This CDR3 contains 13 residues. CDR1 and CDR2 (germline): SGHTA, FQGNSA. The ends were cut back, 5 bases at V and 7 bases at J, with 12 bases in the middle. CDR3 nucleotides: TGTGCCAGCAGCCCCGGAAGAGAGAATGAGCAGTTCTTC. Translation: CASSPGRENEQFF. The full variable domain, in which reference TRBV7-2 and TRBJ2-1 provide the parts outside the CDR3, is GAGVSQSPSNKVTEKGKDVELRCDPISGHTALYWYRQSLGQGLEFLIYFQGNSAPDKSGLPSDRFSAERTGGSVSTLTIQRTQQEDSAVYLCASSPGRENEQFFGPGTRLTVL.

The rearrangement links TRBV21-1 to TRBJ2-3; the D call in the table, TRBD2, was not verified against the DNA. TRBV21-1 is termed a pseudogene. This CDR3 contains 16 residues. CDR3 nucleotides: TGTGCCAGCAGCAAAGGCGAGGGAGTAAGCACAGATACGCAGTATTTT. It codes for CASSKGEGVSTDTQYF.